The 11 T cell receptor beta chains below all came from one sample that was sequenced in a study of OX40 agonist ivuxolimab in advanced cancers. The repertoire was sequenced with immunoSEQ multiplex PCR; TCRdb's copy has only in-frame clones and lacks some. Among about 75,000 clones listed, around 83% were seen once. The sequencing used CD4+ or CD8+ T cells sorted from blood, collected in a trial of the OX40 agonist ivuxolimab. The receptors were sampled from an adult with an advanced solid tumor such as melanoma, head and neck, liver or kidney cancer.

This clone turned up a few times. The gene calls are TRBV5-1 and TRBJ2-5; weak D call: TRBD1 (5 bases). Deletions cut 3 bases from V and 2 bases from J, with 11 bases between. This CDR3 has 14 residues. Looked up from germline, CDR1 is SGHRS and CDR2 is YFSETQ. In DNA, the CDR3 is TGCGCCAGCAGCTCCCAAAACAGGCAAGAGACCCAGTACTTC. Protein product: CASSSQNRQETQYF. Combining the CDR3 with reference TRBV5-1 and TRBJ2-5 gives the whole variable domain KAGVTQTPRYLIKTRGQQVTLSCSPISGHRSVSWYQQTPGQGLQFLFEYFSETQRNKGNFPGRFSGRQFSNSRSEMNVSTLELGDSALYLCASSSQNRQETQYFGPGTRLLVL.

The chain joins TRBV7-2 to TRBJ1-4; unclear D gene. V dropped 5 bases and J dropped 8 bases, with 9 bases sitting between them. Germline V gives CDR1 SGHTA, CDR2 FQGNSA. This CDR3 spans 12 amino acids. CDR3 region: CASSVVPEKLFF. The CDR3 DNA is TGTGCCAGCAGCGTCGTCCCCGAAAAACTGTTTTTT. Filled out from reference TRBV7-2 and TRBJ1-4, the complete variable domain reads GAGVSQSPSNKVTEKGKDVELRCDPISGHTALYWYRQSLGQGLEFLIYFQGNSAPDKSGLPSDRFSAERTGGSVSTLTIQRTQQEDSAVYLCASSVVPEKLFFGSGTQLSVL.

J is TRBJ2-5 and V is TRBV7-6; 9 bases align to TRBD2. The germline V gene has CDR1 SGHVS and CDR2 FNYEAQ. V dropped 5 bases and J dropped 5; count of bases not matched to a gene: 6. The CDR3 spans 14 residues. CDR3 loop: CASSPAGGIETQYF. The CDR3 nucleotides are TGTGCCAGCAGCCCAGCGGGGGGTATCGAGACCCAGTACTTC.

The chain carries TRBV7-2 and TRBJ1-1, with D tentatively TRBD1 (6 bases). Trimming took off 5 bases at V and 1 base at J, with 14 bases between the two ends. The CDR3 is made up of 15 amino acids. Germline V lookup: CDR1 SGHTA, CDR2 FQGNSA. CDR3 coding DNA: TGTGCCAGCAGCACTACGACAGGTCAGAACACTGAAGCTTTCTTT. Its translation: CASSTTTGQNTEAFF.

CDR3 loop: CATLGTTTDTQYF. In DNA form, the CDR3 reads TGTGCCACCCTCGGGACTACCACAGATACGCAGTATTTT. J is TRBJ2-3 and V is TRBV5-4, with 7 nucleotides matching TRBD2. The V gene end was trimmed by 9 bases and the J gene end by 2 bases; junction bases not matched to a gene: 6. Germline V gene lookup returns CDR1 SGHNT and CDR2 YYREEE (reference sequence). There are 13 residues in the CDR3.

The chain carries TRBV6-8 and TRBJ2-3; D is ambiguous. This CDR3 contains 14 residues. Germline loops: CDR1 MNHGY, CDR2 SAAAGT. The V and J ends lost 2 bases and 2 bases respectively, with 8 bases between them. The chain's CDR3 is CASSYTVNTDTQYF. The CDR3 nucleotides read TGTGCCAGCAGTTACACGGTTAACACAGATACGCAGTATTTT.

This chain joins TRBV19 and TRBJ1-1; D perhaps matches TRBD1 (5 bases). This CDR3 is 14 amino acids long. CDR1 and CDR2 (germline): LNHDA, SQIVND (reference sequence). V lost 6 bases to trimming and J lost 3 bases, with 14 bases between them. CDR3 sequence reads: CASRYRLRYTEAFF. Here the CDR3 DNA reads TGTGCCAGTAGGTACAGGCTTAGGTACACTGAAGCTTTCTTT.

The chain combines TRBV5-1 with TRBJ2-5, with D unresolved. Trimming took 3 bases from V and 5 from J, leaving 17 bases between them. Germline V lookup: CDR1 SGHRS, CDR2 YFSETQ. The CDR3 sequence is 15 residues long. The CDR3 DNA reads TGCGCCAGCAGCTCGGCTGCCAACTCTGAGGAGACCCAGTACTTC. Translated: CASSSAANSEETQYF.

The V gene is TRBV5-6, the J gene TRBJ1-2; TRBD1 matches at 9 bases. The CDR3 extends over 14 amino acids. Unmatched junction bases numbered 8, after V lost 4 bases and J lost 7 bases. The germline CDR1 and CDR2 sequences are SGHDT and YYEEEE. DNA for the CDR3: TGTGCCAGCAGCCCGGGACAGGGTTATGGTGGCTACACCTTC. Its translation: CASSPGQGYGGYTF.

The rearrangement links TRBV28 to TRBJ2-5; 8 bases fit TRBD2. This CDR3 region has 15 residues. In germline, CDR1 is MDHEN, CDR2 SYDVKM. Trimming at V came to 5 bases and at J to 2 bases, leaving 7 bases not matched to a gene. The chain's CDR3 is CASSTLRGGQETQYF. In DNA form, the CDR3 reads TGTGCCAGCAGTACGCTCCGGGGGGGGCAAGAGACCCAGTACTTC.

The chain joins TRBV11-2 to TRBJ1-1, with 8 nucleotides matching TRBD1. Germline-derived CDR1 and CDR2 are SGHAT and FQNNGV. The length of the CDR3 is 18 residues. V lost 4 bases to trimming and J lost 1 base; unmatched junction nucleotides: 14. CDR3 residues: CASSSLRRTGRKNTEAFF. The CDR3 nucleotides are TGTGCCAGCAGCTCACTTAGGCGGACAGGGAGGAAGAACACTGAAGCTTTCTTT.